These T cell receptor beta chains were read from a single sample in a study of technical replicates of blood from a few donors. TCRdb's copy holds only in-frame clones and misses some; the assay was immunoSEQ multiplex PCR. Counted here are about 83,000 clones, 90% to 95% occurring once; the ten biggest clones make up around 0.24%. What was sequenced was T cells isolated from PBMCs. The receptors shown here come from a human donor in good health. Each CDR3 is given with its conserved first and last residue. D genes are given only for firm matches. The size of a clone is reported for some rows only, either as once, few or many, or as a class for expanded clones.

v_call: TRBV5-8
j_call: TRBJ2-7
d_call: TRBD1
clone_size: .
cdr3_aa: CASSRTGTAYEQYF
cdr3_nt: TGTGCCAGCAGCCGGACAGGGACCGCCTACGAGCAGTACTTC

v_call: TRBV28
j_call: TRBJ2-2
d_call: TRBD2
clone_size: .
cdr3_aa: CASSLLTAGTGELFF
cdr3_nt: TGTGCCAGCAGTCTTTTGACAGCGGGGACCGGGGAGCTGTTTTTT

v_call: TRBV19
j_call: TRBJ2-5
d_call: TRBD2
clone_size: .
cdr3_aa: CASKGQLAGDQETQYF
cdr3_nt: TGTGCCAGTAAGGGGCAGCTAGCGGGGGACCAAGAGACCCAGTACTTC

v_call: TRBV10-1
j_call: TRBJ2-3
d_call: TRBD2
clone_size: .
cdr3_aa: CASSDLFGASGSTDTQYF
cdr3_nt: TGCGCCAGCAGTGACCTATTTGGGGCTAGCGGGTCCACAGATACGCAGTATTTT

v_call: TRBV5-1
j_call: TRBJ2-5
d_call: TRBD2
clone_size: once
cdr3_aa: CASSLFAGGPETQYF
cdr3_nt: TGCGCCAGCAGCCTGTTCGCGGGAGGGCCTGAGACCCAGTACTTC

v_call: TRBV7-9
j_call: TRBJ2-5
d_call: TRBD1
clone_size: .
cdr3_aa: CASSERQGGETQYF
cdr3_nt: TGTGCCAGCAGCGAAAGACAGGGTGGGGAGACCCAGTACTTC

v_call: TRBV7-3
j_call: TRBJ1-2
d_call: .
clone_size: once
cdr3_aa: CASSSLGGGGYTF
cdr3_nt: TGTGCCAGCAGCAGCCTAGGGGGGGGCGGCTACACCTTC

v_call: TRBV7-9
j_call: TRBJ1-2
d_call: .
clone_size: once
cdr3_aa: CASSPPGLSSYGYTF
cdr3_nt: TGTGCCAGCAGCCCCCCGGGTTTGAGCAGCTATGGCTACACCTTC

v_call: TRBV6-5
j_call: TRBJ2-7
d_call: .
clone_size: .
cdr3_aa: CASSYQGGRRSEQYF
cdr3_nt: TGTGCCAGCAGTTACCAGGGGGGAAGGCGTAGCGAGCAGTACTTC

v_call: TRBV6-6
j_call: TRBJ1-5
d_call: TRBD1
clone_size: .
cdr3_aa: CASSPGQVLPQPQHF
cdr3_nt: TGTGCCAGCAGTCCCGGACAGGTCCTCCCTCAGCCCCAGCATTTT

v_call: TRBV6-6
j_call: TRBJ1-1
d_call: .
clone_size: .
cdr3_aa: CASSLNGNTEAFF
cdr3_nt: TGTGCCAGCAGTTTAAACGGGAACACTGAAGCTTTCTTT